This T cell receptor (beta chain) was observed in a study of tumor-infiltrating lymphocytes in primary liver carcinoma. About the research overall: Samples gave roughly 3.65 to 7.13 million productive TCRbeta reads, similar across tissue types. Study observations and caveats: It was tumor-adjacent and tumor-blood pairs that overlapped less than tumor region pairs did.

CDR3 length equals 16 residues. Trimming at V came to 3 bases and at J to 7 bases, leaving 8 bases not matched to a gene. Germline V gives CDR1 LGHNT, CDR2 FRNRAP. The input was approximately 500 ng total RNA; TCR beta cDNA was made from it with a constant-region primer. The TCR beta library was amplified through three nested multiplex PCR rounds in a modified ARM-PCR procedure. TRBV1-TRBV30 forward and Cbeta reverse primers drove the first two approximately 10-cycle rounds. From the multiplex PCR reads, TCRdb called clonotypes with MiXCR, one entry per CDR3 protein. The sample records under 200,000 distinct CDR3 sequences, roughly two thirds being singletons. This clonotype was observed many times. Its specificity is unknown. The blood RNA (from unsorted whole blood) was obtained, and germline DNA was also extracted. Chronic HBV infection was present in the patients, who were treatment-naive.

The genes are TRBV12-5 and TRBJ2-2; 10 bases line up with TRBD1. This receptor was taken from an older woman with primary liver carcinoma and hepatitis B virus infection. The sample consisted of peripheral blood. The CDR3: CASGFLTGTGVGELFF. The CDR3 DNA follows: TGTGCTAGTGGTTTCCTTACCGGGACAGGGGTCGGGGAGCTGTTTTTT.